The subject of this entry is one TCR beta chain. Its antigen is unknown. A junction end diverges from the germline sequence, so it may reflect a read error. This sample is part of a study of OX40 agonist ivuxolimab in advanced cancers. Background for the entire study: Ivuxolimab was a fully human IgG2 agonistic monoclonal antibody targeting the costimulatory receptor OX40 (CD134). A male proportion of around 80% and a mean age of roughly 55 years, ranging from 23 to 79, were recorded for the dose-escalation cohort. Peripheral TCRbeta sequencing aimed to test whether ivuxolimab altered TCR sequence diversity and caused clonal T-cell expansion. Prior anti-PD-1, anti-PD-L1 or anti-CTLA-4 therapy was permitted, and checkpoint inhibitors had been received by roughly 40% of dose-escalation patients. The paper describes the monotherapy dose-escalation part (N of about 50 patients) of the phase I trial of ivuxolimab. Partial responses were achieved by three dose-escalation patients, of whom one had hepatocellular carcinoma and two had cutaneous melanoma. Intravenous ivuxolimab was administered to patients every 2 weeks at six dose levels: 0.01, 0.1, 0.3, 1.5, 3 and 10 mg/kg. Among the 50 to 55 dose-escalation patients, some 20 had hepatocellular carcinoma, roughly 15 melanoma, 9 renal cell carcinoma and 9 head and neck cancer. The investigation overall reported the following: Low levels of normalized T-cell clonal expansion were also seen in some patients who did not respond. Antigen specificity was not determined for the clonally expanded peripheral T cells. In the 0.1-3.0 mg/kg groups, partial responders were among the patients with the lowest normalized peripheral clonal expansion, particularly in CD8+ T cells. After ivuxolimab, more expanded clones were found on average in CD8+ T cells than in CD4+ T cells. Clonal expansion of both CD4+ and CD8+ blood T cells was observed from baseline to week 6 at doses 0.1 to 3.0 mg/kg.

The trial excluded patients who had a history of autoimmune disease or were on systemic immunosuppression. Peripheral blood for TCR sequencing was drawn from every dose cohort at baseline, at cycle 4 day 1 and at cycle 7 day 1. Samples came from an open-label, multicenter, first-in-human phase I dose-escalation trial of ivuxolimab. Adults with locally advanced or metastatic head and neck squamous cell, hepatocellular, melanoma or renal cell carcinoma were enrolled in the trial. Before TCR sequencing, CD4+ and CD8+ T cells were separately sorted from peripheral blood. For sequencing of the TCRbeta CDR3 region, genomic DNA was extracted from the sorted cells. The immunoSEQ Assay was used to sequence the TCRbeta CDR3 regions. TCRdb's version of the immuneACCESS table is confined to in-frame rearrangements and falls short of the full clone set. An unresolved V gene accounts for under half of the shortfall where checked; the remainder is of unknown origin. This sample has 11,000 to 15,000 clones in its table, and approximately 77% of those were observed once. The ten top clones hold roughly 32% of the sample.

The specimen comprised CD4+ or CD8+ T cells sorted from blood, sampled in a trial of the OX40 agonist ivuxolimab. The receptor comes from an adult with an advanced solid tumor such as melanoma, head and neck, liver or kidney cancer.

The nucleotide sequence reads as follows: TGTGCCAGCAGCTTGGCGGGAACAGGCCCTGACGACTTC. This yields the protein CASSLAGTGPDDF. This chain joins TRBV5-4 to TRBJ2-5, with the D gene possibly TRBD1 or TRBD2, each one fitting 5 bases. The germline V gene (reference sequence) specifies SGHNT as CDR1 and YYREEE as CDR2. Measured from the cysteine to the phenylalanine, the CDR3 is 13 residues long. The CDR3 DNA has 39 bases and is translated from base 1.